Included here is one T cell receptor beta chain sequence, with context. Its target is not known. The method was immunoSEQ multiplex PCR; TCRdb's version includes in-frame clones alone and lacks a portion of them. The sample yields roughly 120,000 clones, about four fifths seen once. The data are from a study of radiotherapy plus CTLA-4 blockade in lung cancer. About the research overall: Objective responses were seen in about a sixth of patients, disease control in more than 30%. Points from the study as a whole: Researchers report tumor-derived TCR clones expanding in blood after radiotherapy plus ipilimumab. Together with interferon-beta, which increased in serum after radiation, early dynamic changes in blood T cell clones were reportedly the best predictors of response.

Trimming cost V 3 bases and J 6 bases, with 16 bases left between them. The germline gives CDR1 SGDLS, CDR2 YYNGEE. This CDR3 is built from 15 residues. The study gave focal radiation plus ipilimumab CTLA-4 blockade to patients with chemo-refractory metastatic non-small-cell lung cancer. Sequenced material: peripheral blood, taken from a patient treated with radiotherapy plus ipilimumab. The sequence derives from a human donor with non-small cell lung cancer who had a partial response to radiotherapy plus ipilimumab. The chain has TRBV9 and TRBJ1-5, with D perhaps matching TRBD1 (6 bases). The CDR3 region is CASSAGGGRGQPQHF. CDR3 coding DNA: TGTGCCAGCAGCGCCGGAGGGGGGAGGGGTCAGCCCCAGCATTTT. Complete variable domain (other parts from reference TRBV9 and TRBJ1-5): DSGVTQTPKHLITATGQRVTLRCSPRSGDLSVYWYQQSLDQGLQFLIQYYNGEERAKGNILERFSAQQFPDLHSELNLSSLELGDSALYFCASSAGGGRGQPQHFGDGTRLSIL.